Reported below is one TCR beta chain. These data belong to a study of radiotherapy plus CTLA-4 blockade in lung cancer. Sequenced by immunoSEQ multiplex PCR; TCRdb stores in-frame clones only, minus some. This table has about 110,000 clones, more than 75% appearing once. This specimen consisted of peripheral blood, obtained from a patient treated with radiotherapy plus ipilimumab. The receptor was derived from a human donor with non-small cell lung cancer that progressed on radiotherapy plus ipilimumab. Some clones in this sample may be carry-over from other donors' samples.

The CDR3 sequence: CAISDITLDSTDTQYF. The CDR3 nucleotides are TGTGCCATCAGTGATATTACTTTAGATAGCACAGATACGCAGTATTTT. V and J are TRBV10-3 and TRBJ2-3; D is undetermined. V was clipped by 3 bases and J by 0 bases, with 13 bases between them. Germline assignment: CDR1 ENHRY and CDR2 SYGVKD. This CDR3 is 16 amino acids long.